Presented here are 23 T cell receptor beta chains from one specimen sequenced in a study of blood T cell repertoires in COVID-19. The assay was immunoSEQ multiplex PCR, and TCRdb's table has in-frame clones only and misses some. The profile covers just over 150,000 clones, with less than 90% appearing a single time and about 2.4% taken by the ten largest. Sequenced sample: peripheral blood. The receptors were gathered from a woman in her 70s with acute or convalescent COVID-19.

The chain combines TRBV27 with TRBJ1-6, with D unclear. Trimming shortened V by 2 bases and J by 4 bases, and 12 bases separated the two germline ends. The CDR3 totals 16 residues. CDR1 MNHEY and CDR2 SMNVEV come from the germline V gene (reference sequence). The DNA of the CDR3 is TGTGCCAGCAGTTTAGGAGCGAACCAATATAATTCACCCCTCCACTTT. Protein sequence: CASSLGANQYNSPLHF.

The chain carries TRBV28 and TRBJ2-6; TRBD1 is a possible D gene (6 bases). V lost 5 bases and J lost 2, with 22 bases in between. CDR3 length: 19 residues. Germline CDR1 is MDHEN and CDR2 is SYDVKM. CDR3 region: CASSPGPYLTGPGANVLTF. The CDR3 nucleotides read TGTGCCAGCAGTCCCGGCCCTTACCTTACAGGGCCTGGGGCCAACGTCCTGACTTTC.

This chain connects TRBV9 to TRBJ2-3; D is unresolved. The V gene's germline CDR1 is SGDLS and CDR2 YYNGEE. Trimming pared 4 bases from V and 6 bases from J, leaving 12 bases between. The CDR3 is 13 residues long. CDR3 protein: CASSPPGIDTQYF. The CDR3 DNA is TGTGCCAGCAGCCCGCCGGGTATCGATACGCAGTATTTT.

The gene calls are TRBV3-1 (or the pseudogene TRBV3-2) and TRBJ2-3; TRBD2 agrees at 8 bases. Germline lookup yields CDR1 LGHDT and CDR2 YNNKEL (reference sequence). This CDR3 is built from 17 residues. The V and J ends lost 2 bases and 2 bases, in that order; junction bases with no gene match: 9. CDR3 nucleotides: TGTGCCAGCAGCCAAAGGGCGGGGGGACTCTTCACAGATACGCAGTATTTT. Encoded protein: CASSQRAGGLFTDTQYF.

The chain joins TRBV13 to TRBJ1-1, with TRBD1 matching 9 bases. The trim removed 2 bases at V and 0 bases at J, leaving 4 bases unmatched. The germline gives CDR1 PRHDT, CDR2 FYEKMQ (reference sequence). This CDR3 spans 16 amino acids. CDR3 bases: TGTGCCAGCAGCTTAAGGACAGGGGCCTTGAACACTGAAGCTTTCTTT. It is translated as CASSLRTGALNTEAFF.

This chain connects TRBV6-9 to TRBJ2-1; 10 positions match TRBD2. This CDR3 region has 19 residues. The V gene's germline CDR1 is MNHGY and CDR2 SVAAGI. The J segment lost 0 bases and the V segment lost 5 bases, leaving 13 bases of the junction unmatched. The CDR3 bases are TGTGCCAGCAGTCCAGTTAGGCTAGCGGGGGCGAACTCCTACAATGAGCAGTTCTTC. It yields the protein CASSPVRLAGANSYNEQFF.

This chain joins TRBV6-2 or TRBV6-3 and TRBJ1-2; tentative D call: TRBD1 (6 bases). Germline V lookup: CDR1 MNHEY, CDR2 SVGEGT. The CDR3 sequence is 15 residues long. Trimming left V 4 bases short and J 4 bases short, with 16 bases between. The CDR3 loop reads CASSFWGRVSYGYTF. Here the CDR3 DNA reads TGTGCCAGCAGTTTCTGGGGGCGAGTCTCCTATGGCTACACCTTC.

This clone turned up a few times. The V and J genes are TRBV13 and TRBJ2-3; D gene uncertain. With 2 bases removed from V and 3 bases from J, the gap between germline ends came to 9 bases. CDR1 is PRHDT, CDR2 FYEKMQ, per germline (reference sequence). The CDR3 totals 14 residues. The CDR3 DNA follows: TGTGCCAGCAGCTTATCCCCGAGGACAGATACGCAGTATTTT. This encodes CASSLSPRTDTQYF.

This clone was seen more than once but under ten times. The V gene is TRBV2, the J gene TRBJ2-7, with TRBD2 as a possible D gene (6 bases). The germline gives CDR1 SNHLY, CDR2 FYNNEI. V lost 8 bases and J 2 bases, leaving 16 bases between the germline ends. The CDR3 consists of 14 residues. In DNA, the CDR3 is TGTGCCAGCCGGGGGACGGAAGGGACCTACGAGCAGTACGTC. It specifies CASRGTEGTYEQYV.

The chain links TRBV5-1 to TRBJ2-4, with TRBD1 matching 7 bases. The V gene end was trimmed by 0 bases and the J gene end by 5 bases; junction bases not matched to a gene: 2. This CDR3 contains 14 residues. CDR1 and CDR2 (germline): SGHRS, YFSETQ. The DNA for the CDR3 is TGCGCCAGCAGCTTGGGTGGACAGGAAAACATTCAGTACTTC. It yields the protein CASSLGGQENIQYF.

The CDR3: CASSLERDRNYGYTF. CDR3 sequence (DNA): TGTGCCAGCAGCTTAGAACGGGACAGAAACTATGGCTACACCTTC. The genes are TRBV5-5 and TRBJ1-2, with TRBD1 matching over 7 bases. The germline CDR1 and CDR2 sequences are SGHKS and YYEKEE (reference sequence). J gave up 2 bases and V 2 bases, and 6 bases lay outside the gene matches. The CDR3 is 15 amino acids.

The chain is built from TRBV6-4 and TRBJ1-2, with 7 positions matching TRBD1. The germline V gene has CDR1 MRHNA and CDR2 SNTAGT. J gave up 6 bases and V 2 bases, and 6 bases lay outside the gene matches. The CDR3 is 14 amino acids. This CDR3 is CASSDRQGGNGYTF. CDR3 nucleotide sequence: TGTGCCAGCAGTGACCGACAGGGAGGCAATGGCTACACCTTC.

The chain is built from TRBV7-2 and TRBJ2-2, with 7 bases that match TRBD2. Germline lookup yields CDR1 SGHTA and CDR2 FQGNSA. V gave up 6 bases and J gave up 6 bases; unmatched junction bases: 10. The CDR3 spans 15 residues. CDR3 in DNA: TGTGCCAGCAGTTCGAAGCGGGGTAACTCCGGGGAGCTGTTTTTT. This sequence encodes CASSSKRGNSGELFF. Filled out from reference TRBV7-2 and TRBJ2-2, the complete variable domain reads GAGVSQSPSNKVTEKGKDVELRCDPISGHTALYWYRQSLGQGLEFLIYFQGNSAPDKSGLPSDRFSAERTGGSVSTLTIQRTQQEDSAVYLCASSSKRGNSGELFFGEGSRLTVL.

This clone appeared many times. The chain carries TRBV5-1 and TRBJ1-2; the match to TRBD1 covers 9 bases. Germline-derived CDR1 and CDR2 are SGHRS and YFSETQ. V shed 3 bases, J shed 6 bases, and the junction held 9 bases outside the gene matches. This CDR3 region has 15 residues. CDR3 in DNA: TGCGCCAGCAGCTCCGGGACAGGGTGGTACGATGGCTACACCTTC. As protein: CASSSGTGWYDGYTF. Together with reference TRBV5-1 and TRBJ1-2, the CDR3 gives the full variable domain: KAGVTQTPRYLIKTRGQQVTLSCSPISGHRSVSWYQQTPGQGLQFLFEYFSETQRNKGNFPGRFSGRQFSNSRSEMNVSTLELGDSALYLCASSSGTGWYDGYTFGSGTRLTVV.

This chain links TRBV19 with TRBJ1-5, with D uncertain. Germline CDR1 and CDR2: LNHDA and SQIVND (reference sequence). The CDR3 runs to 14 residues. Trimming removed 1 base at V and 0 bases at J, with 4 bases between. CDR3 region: CASSIVYSNQPQHF. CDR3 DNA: TGTGCCAGTAGTATAGTGTATAGCAATCAGCCCCAGCATTTT.

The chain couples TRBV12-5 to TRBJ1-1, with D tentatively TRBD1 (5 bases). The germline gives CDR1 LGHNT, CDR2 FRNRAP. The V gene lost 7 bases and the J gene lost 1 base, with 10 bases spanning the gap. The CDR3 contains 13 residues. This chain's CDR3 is CASAPGGNTEAFF. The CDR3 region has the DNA TGTGCTAGTGCCCCGGGGGGGAACACTGAAGCTTTCTTT.

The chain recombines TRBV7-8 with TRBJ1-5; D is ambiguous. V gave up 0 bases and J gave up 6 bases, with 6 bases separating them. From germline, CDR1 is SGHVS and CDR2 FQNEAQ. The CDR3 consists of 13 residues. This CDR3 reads CASSLAESQPQHF. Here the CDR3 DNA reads TGTGCCAGCAGCTTAGCAGAGAGTCAGCCCCAGCATTTT.

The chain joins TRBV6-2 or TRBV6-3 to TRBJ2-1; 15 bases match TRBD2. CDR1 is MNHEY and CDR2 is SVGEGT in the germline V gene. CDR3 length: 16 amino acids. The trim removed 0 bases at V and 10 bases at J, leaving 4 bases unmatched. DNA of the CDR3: TGTGCCAGCAGTTACTCGGGACTAGCGGGGGGAGGCGAGCAGTTCTTC. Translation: CASSYSGLAGGGEQFF.

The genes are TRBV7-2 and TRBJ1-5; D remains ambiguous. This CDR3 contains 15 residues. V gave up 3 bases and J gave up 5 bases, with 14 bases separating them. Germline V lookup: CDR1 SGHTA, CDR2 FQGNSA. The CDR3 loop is CASSFRRVPDQPQHF. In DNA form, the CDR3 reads TGTGCCAGCAGCTTCAGGAGGGTGCCTGATCAGCCCCAGCATTTT. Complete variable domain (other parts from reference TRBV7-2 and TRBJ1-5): GAGVSQSPSNKVTEKGKDVELRCDPISGHTALYWYRQSLGQGLEFLIYFQGNSAPDKSGLPSDRFSAERTGGSVSTLTIQRTQQEDSAVYLCASSFRRVPDQPQHFGDGTRLSIL.

CDR3 bases: TGTGCCAGCAGCCAAGATGGGCTAGGGGGTAATGGCTACACCTTC. It specifies CASSQDGLGGNGYTF. The gene calls are TRBV3-1 (or the pseudogene TRBV3-2) and TRBJ1-2; possible D gene TRBD1, 6 bases. CDR3 length: 15 residues. V was shortened by 0 bases and J by 6 bases, with 14 bases between the two germline ends. Per germline, CDR1 LGHDT and CDR2 YNNKEL (reference sequence).

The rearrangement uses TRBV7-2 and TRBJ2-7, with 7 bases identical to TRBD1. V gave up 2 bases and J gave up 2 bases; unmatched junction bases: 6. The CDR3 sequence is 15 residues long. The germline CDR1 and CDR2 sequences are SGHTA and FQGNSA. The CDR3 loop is CASSLNTGAPYEQYF. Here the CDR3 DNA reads TGTGCCAGCAGCTTAAACACAGGGGCCCCCTACGAGCAGTACTTC.

CDR3 region: CASSLPGQGNSPLHF. The CDR3 DNA follows: TGTGCCAGCAGCCTTCCGGGACAGGGGAATTCACCCCTCCACTTT. J is TRBJ1-6 and V is TRBV5-4; 10 nucleotides align to TRBD1. J was trimmed by 7 bases and V by 4 bases; bases with no gene match: 5. This CDR3 has 15 residues. Germline V CDR1 and CDR2: SGHNT, YYREEE (reference sequence).

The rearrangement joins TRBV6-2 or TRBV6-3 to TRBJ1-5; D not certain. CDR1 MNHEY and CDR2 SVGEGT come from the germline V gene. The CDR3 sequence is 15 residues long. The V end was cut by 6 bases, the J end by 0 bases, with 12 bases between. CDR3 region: CASSPRRDSNQPQHF. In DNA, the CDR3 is TGTGCCAGCAGCCCTCGGAGGGATAGCAATCAGCCCCAGCATTTT.